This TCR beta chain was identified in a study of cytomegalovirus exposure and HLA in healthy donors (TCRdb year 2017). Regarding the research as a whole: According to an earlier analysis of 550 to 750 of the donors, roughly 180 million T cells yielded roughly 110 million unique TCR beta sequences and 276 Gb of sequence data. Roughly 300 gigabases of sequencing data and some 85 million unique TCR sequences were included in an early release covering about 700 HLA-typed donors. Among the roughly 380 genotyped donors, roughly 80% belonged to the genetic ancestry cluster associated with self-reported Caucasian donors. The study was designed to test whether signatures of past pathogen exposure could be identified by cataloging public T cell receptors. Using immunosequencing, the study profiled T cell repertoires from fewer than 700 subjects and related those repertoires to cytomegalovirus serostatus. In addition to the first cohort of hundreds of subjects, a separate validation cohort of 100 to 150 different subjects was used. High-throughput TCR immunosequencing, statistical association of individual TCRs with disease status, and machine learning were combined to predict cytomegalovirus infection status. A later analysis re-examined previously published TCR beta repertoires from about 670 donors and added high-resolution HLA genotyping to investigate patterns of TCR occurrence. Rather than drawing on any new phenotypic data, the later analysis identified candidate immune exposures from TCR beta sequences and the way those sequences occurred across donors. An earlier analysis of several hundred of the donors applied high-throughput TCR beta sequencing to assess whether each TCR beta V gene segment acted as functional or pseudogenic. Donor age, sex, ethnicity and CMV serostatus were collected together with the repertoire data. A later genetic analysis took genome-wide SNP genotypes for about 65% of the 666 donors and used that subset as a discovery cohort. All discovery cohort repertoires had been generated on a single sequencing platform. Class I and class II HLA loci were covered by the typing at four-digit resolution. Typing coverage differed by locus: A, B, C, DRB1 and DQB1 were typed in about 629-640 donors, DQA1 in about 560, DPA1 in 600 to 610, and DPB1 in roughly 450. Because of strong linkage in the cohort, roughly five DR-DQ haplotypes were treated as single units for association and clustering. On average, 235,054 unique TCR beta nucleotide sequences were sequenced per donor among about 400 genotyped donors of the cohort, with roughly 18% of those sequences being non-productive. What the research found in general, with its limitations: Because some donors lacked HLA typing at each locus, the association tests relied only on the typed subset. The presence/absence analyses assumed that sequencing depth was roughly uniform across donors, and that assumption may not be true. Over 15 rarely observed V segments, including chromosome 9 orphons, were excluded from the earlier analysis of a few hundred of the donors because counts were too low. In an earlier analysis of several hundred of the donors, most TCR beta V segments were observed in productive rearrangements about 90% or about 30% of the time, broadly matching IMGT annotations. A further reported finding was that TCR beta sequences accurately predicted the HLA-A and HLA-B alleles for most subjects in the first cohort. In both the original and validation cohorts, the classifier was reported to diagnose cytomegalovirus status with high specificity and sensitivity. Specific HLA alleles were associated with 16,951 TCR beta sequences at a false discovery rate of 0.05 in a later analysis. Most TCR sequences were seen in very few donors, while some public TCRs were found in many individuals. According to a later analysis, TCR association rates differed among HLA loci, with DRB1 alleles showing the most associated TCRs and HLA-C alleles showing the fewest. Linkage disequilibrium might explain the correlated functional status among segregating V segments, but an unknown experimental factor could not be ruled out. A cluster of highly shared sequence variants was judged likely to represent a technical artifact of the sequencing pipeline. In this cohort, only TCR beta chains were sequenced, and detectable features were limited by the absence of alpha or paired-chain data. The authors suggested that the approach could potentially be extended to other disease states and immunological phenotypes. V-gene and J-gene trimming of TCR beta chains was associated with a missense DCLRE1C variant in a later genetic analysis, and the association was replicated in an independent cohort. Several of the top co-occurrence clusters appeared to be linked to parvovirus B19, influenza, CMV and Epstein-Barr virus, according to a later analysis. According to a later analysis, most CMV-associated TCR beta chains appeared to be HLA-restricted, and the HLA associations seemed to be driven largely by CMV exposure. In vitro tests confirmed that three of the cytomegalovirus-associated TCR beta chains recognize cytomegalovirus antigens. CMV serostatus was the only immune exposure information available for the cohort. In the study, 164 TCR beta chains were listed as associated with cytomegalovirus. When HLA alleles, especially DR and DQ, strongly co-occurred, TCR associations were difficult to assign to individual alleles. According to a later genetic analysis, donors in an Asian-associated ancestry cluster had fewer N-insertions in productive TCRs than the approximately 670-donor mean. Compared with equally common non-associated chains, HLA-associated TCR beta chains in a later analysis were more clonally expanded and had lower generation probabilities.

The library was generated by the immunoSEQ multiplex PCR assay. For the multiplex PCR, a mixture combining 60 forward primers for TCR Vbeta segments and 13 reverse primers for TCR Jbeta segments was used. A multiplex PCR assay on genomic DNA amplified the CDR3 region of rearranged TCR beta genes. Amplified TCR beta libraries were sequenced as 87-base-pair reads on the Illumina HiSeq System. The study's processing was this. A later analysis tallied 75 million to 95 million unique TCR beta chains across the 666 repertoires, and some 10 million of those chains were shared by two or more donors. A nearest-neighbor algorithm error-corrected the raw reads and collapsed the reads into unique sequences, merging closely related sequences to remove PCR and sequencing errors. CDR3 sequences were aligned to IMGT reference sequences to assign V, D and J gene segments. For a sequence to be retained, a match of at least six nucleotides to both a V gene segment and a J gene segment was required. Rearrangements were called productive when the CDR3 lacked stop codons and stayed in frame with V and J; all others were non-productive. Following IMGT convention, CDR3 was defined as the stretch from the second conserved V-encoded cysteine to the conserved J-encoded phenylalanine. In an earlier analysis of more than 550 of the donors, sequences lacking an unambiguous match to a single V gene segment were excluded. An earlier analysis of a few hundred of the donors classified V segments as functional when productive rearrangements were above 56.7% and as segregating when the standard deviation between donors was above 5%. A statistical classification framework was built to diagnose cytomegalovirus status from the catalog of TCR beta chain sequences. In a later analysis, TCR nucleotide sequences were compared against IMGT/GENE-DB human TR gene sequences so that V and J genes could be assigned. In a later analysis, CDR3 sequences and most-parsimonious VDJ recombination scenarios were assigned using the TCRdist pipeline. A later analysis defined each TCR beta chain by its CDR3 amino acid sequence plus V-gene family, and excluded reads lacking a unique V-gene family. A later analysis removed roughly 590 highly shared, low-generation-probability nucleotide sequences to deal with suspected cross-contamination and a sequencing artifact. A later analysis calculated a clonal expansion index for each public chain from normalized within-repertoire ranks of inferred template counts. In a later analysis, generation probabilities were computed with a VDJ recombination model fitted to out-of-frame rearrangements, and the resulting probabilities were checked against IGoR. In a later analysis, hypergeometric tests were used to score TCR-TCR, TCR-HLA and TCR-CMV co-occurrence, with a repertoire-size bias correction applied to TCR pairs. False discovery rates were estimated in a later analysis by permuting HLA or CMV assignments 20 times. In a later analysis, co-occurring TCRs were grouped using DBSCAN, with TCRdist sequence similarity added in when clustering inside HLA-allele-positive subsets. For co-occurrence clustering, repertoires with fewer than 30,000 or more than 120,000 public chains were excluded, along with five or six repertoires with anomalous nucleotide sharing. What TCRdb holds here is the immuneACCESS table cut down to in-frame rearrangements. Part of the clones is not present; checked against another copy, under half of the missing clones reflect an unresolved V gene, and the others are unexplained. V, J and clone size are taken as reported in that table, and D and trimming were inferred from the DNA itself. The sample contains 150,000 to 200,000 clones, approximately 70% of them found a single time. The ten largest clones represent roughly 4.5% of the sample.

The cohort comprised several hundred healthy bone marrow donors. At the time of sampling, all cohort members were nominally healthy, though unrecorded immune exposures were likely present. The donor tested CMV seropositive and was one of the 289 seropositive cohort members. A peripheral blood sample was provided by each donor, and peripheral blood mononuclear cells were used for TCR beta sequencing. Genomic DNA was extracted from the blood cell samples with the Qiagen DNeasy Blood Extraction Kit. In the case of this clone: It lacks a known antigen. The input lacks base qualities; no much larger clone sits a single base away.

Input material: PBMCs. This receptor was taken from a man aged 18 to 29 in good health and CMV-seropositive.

The nucleotides are TGTGCCAGCTCACCATGGGACAGGGGGCTTAATGGCTACACCTTC. The resulting protein is CASSPWDRGLNGYTF. The V and J genes are TRBV18 and TRBJ1-2, and TRBD1 aligns with 12 junction nucleotides. From the cysteine up to the phenylalanine, the CDR3 has a length of 15 residues. CDR3 DNA is the only sequence kept; it has 45 bases, read in frame from the first base. In the germline V gene, CDR1 corresponds to KGHSH and CDR2 to LQKENI. Clipping removes 2 bases from V and 6 bases from J, with 4 as the unmatched junction base count.